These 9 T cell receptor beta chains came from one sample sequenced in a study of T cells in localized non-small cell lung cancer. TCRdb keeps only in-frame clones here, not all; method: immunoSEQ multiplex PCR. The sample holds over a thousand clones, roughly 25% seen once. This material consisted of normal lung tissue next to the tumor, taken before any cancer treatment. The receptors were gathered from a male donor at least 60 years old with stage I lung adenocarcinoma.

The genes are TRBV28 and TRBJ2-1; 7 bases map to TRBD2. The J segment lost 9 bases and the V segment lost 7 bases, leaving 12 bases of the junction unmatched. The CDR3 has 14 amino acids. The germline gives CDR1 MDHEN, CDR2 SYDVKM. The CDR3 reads CASTRSGTQGEQFF. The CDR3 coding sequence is TGTGCCAGCACTAGAAGCGGGACGCAGGGTGAGCAGTTCTTC. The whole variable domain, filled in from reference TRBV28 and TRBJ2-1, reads DVKVTQSSRYLVKRTGEKVFLECVQDMDHENMFWYRQDPGLGLRLIYFSYDVKMKEKGDIPEGYSVSREKKERFSLILESASTNQTSMYLCASTRSGTQGEQFFGPGTRLTVL.

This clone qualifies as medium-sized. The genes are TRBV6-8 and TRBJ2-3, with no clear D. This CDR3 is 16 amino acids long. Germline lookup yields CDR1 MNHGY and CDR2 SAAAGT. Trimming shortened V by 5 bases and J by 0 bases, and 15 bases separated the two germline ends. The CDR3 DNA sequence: TGTGCCAGCAGTCGAGAAATAGCAACTAGCACAGATACGCAGTATTTT. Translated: CASSREIATSTDTQYF.

CDR3 in DNA: TGTGCCAGCTCCCACCAGGGCAGGGACACTGAAGCTTTCTTT. Its translation: CASSHQGRDTEAFF. The chain links TRBV18 to TRBJ1-1; maybe TRBD1 (5 bases). V lost 6 bases, J lost 3 bases, and 14 bases lay in between. CDR3 size: 14 residues. CDR1 and CDR2 from the germline V gene are KGHSH and LQKENI.

The CDR3 DNA sequence: TGTGCCAGCAGTTTGGGGGCCCGACAGGACCTAGCCAAAAACATTCAGTACTTC. It codes for CASSLGARQDLAKNIQYF. The chain couples TRBV28 to TRBJ2-4, with D tentatively TRBD1 (6 bases). Germline V gene sequence: CDR1 MDHEN, CDR2 SYDVKM. The V end was cut by 3 bases, the J end by 0 bases, with 18 bases between. This CDR3 spans 18 amino acids.

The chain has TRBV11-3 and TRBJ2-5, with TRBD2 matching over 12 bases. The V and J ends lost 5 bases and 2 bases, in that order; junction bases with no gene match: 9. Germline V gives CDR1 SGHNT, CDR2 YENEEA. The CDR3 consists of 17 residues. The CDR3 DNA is TGTGCCAGCAGCGCCGGGACTAGCGGGCGCCCGCAAGAGACCCAGTACTTC. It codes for CASSAGTSGRPQETQYF.

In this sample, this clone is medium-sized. The DNA of the CDR3 is TGTGCCAGCAGTCCGGACGAAGGGGCAGCCTATGGCTACACCTTC. This sequence encodes CASSPDEGAAYGYTF. The J gene is TRBJ1-2, the V gene TRBV6-8; a weak D match, TRBD1 (5 bases). In germline, CDR1 is MNHGY, CDR2 SAAAGT. V lost 5 bases, J lost 4 bases, and 17 bases lay in between. The CDR3 extends over 15 amino acids.

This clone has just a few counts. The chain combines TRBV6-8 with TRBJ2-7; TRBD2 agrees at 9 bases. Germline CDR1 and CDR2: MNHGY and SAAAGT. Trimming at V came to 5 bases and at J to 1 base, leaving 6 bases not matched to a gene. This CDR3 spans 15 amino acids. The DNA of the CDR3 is TGTGCCAGCAGTGTAGCGGGAGTATCTTCCTACGAGCAGTACTTC. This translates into CASSVAGVSSYEQYF.

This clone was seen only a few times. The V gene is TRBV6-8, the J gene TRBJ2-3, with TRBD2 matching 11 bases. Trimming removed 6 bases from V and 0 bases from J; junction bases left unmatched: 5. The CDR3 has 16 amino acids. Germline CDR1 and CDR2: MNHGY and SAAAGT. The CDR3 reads CASSLRLAGSTDTQYF. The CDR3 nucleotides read TGTGCCAGCAGCCTTAGACTAGCGGGGAGCACAGATACGCAGTATTTT.

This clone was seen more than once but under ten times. DNA of the CDR3: TGTGCCAGCAGACCGCGGGCAGGGGCCAATCAGCCCCAGCATTTT. Translated, it gives CASRPRAGANQPQHF. This chain uses TRBV11-3 with TRBJ1-5, with D perhaps TRBD1 (6 bases). This CDR3 comprises 15 residues. CDR1 and CDR2 from the germline V gene are SGHNT and YENEEA. The germline V and J ends were trimmed by 6 bases and 3 bases, with 15 bases remaining between them. Filled out from reference TRBV11-3 and TRBJ1-5, the complete variable domain reads EAGVVQSPRYKIIEKKQPVAFWCNPISGHNTLYWYLQNLGQGPELLIRYENEEAVDDSQLPKDRFSAERLKGVDSTLKIQPAELGDSAVYLCASRPRAGANQPQHFGDGTRLSIL.